These T cell receptor beta chains were read from a single sample in a study of blood T cells in healthy people across ages. From the 5' RACE reads, TCRdb called clonotypes with MiXCR, one entry per CDR3 protein. This sample yields 1.5 million to 2 million distinct CDR3 sequences, of which approximately 40% are seen a single time; roughly 24% belongs to the top ten. The material sequenced was blood. The receptors stem from a human donor in good health. The CDR3 runs from the conserved cysteine through the conserved F or W. Each record gives: CDR3 protein, CDR3 DNA, V gene, D gene, J gene, clone size. D genes are given only for firm matches. Not every row has a clone size; where given, it reads once, few, many or a size class.

cdr3_aa: CASAPSGLGNSPLHF; cdr3_nt: TGTGCCAGCGCCCCTTCGGGGCTGGGGAATTCACCCCTCCACTTT; v_call: TRBV27; d_call: -; j_call: TRBJ1-6; clone_size: -
cdr3_aa: CATSDMRTGPNYGYTF; cdr3_nt: TGTGCCACCAGTGATATGAGGACAGGGCCTAACTATGGCTACACCTTC; v_call: TRBV24-1; d_call: TRBD1; j_call: TRBJ1-2; clone_size: -
cdr3_aa: CSAPTLGGGRNEQFF; cdr3_nt: TGCAGTGCCCCCACCTTGGGGGGGGGCCGGAATGAGCAGTTCTTC; v_call: TRBV20-1; d_call: -; j_call: TRBJ2-1; clone_size: -
cdr3_aa: CASSPWLAGFQETQYF; cdr3_nt: TGTGCCAGCAGCCCTTGGCTAGCGGGGTTTCAAGAGACCCAGTACTTC; v_call: TRBV7-9; d_call: TRBD2; j_call: TRBJ2-5; clone_size: few
cdr3_aa: CAITGGGNTEAFF; cdr3_nt: TGTGCCATCACGGGGGGAGGGAACACTGAAGCTTTCTTT; v_call: TRBV10-3; d_call: -; j_call: TRBJ1-1; clone_size: -
cdr3_aa: CASSQDGGAGYEQYF; cdr3_nt: TGCGCCAGCAGCCAAGATGGGGGCGCGGGATACGAGCAGTACTTC; v_call: TRBV4-3; d_call: -; j_call: TRBJ2-7; clone_size: -
cdr3_aa: CSARESGTGPEQYF; cdr3_nt: TGCAGTGCTAGAGAATCCGGGACAGGGCCCGAGCAGTACTTC; v_call: TRBV20-1; d_call: TRBD1; j_call: TRBJ2-7; clone_size: -
cdr3_aa: CASSFTGTNQETQYF; cdr3_nt: TGTGCCAGCAGCTTCACCGGGACTAACCAAGAGACCCAGTACTTC; v_call: TRBV7-9; d_call: TRBD2; j_call: TRBJ2-5; clone_size: few
cdr3_aa: CSVGVTGLNYGYTF; cdr3_nt: TGCAGCGTCGGCGTAACAGGGCTTAACTATGGCTACACCTTC; v_call: TRBV29-1; d_call: -; j_call: TRBJ1-2; clone_size: few
cdr3_aa: CASSYNGVYNEQFF; cdr3_nt: TGTGCCAGCAGTTACAACGGGGTGTACAATGAGCAGTTCTTC; v_call: TRBV6-2/TRBV6-3; d_call: -; j_call: TRBJ2-1; clone_size: once
cdr3_aa: CSTGRNTEAFF; cdr3_nt: TGCAGTACGGGACGGAACACTGAAGCTTTCTTT; v_call: TRBV20-1; d_call: -; j_call: TRBJ1-1; clone_size: few
cdr3_aa: CASSLLGAGGSYNEQFF; cdr3_nt: TGTGCCAGCAGTTTATTAGGGGCGGGGGGCTCCTACAATGAGCAGTTCTTC; v_call: TRBV12-3/TRBV12-4; d_call: TRBD2; j_call: TRBJ2-1; clone_size: -
cdr3_aa: CASSFMGLAGAGANVLTF; cdr3_nt: TGCGCCAGCAGCTTTATGGGACTAGCGGGGGCTGGGGCCAACGTCCTGACTTTC; v_call: TRBV5-1; d_call: TRBD2; j_call: TRBJ2-6; clone_size: -
cdr3_aa: CASLQSGSYNEQFF; cdr3_nt: TGTGCCAGCCTTCAAAGCGGCTCCTACAATGAGCAGTTCTTC; v_call: TRBV12-3/TRBV12-4; d_call: -; j_call: TRBJ2-1; clone_size: -
cdr3_aa: CASSPQADVYEQYF; cdr3_nt: TGTGCCAGCAGCCCCCAGGCGGACGTTTACGAGCAGTACTTC; v_call: TRBV21-1; d_call: -; j_call: TRBJ2-7; clone_size: once
cdr3_aa: CASSVVPADEQFF; cdr3_nt: TGTGCCAGCAGTGTAGTTCCCGCGGATGAGCAGTTCTTC; v_call: TRBV2; d_call: -; j_call: TRBJ2-1; clone_size: -
cdr3_aa: CASSLGRGFEQFF; cdr3_nt: TGCGCCAGCAGCCTAGGGAGGGGCTTTGAGCAGTTCTTC; v_call: TRBV5-1; d_call: TRBD2; j_call: TRBJ2-1; clone_size: -
cdr3_aa: CASSLAVAGSTDTQYF; cdr3_nt: TGCGCCAGCAGCTTGGCCGTGGCAGGGAGCACAGATACGCAGTATTTT; v_call: TRBV5-1; d_call: -; j_call: TRBJ2-3; clone_size: -
cdr3_aa: CASSAPRTGNTEAFF; cdr3_nt: TGTGCCAGCAGTGCACCCCGGACAGGGAACACTGAAGCTTTCTTT; v_call: TRBV12-3/TRBV12-4; d_call: TRBD1; j_call: TRBJ1-1; clone_size: few
cdr3_aa: CASSESAGAGYNEQFF; cdr3_nt: TGTGCCAGCAGTGAATCGGCAGGGGCAGGCTACAATGAGCAGTTCTTC; v_call: TRBV25-1; d_call: -; j_call: TRBJ2-1; clone_size: -
cdr3_aa: CASSLISGSSTDTQYF; cdr3_nt: TGTGCCAGCAGTTTAATTTCGGGGTCGAGCACAGATACGCAGTATTTT; v_call: TRBV12-3/TRBV12-4; d_call: -; j_call: TRBJ2-3; clone_size: -
cdr3_aa: CASSWGLGSNQPQHF; cdr3_nt: TGTGCCAGCAGCTGGGGGCTGGGGAGCAATCAGCCCCAGCATTTT; v_call: TRBV7-2; d_call: -; j_call: TRBJ1-5; clone_size: -
cdr3_aa: CSARFGAYNEQFF; cdr3_nt: TGCAGTGCTAGGTTTGGGGCCTACAATGAGCAGTTCTTC; v_call: TRBV20-1; d_call: -; j_call: TRBJ2-1; clone_size: -
cdr3_aa: CAISEGSVADTQYF; cdr3_nt: TGTGCCATCAGTGAGGGGTCCGTGGCAGATACGCAGTATTTT; v_call: TRBV10-3; d_call: -; j_call: TRBJ2-3; clone_size: few